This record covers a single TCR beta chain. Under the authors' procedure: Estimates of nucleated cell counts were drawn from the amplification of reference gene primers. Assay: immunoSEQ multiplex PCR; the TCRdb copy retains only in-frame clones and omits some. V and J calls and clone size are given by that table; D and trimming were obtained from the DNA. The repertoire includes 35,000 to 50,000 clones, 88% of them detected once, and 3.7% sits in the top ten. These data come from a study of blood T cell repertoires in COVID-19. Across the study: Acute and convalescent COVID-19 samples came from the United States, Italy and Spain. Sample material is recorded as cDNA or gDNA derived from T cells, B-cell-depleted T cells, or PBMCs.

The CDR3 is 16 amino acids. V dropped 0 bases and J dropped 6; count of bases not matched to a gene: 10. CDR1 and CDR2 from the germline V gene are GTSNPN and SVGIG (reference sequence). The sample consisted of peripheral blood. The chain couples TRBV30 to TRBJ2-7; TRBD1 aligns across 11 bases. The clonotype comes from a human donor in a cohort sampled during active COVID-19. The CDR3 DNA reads TGTGCCTGGAGTGTAGGTTCCGGGACAGGGGGTTTCGAGCAGTACTTC. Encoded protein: CAWSVGSGTGGFEQYF.